These T cell receptor beta chains were read from a single sample in a study of T cells after somatic rescue of genetic block. Clones were read by immunoSEQ multiplex PCR, and TCRdb kept only the in-frame ones, dropping some. The sample contains tens of thousands of clones, around 90% of which appear only once. The sequenced sample was peripheral blood mononuclear cells (PBMCs). These receptors originate from a man in his forties. The CDR3 runs from the conserved cysteine through the conserved F or W. Each record gives: J gene, clone size, V gene, CDR3 length, D gene, CDR3 DNA, CDR3 protein. The D gene is left open where the match is weak. Only some rows state a clone size, as once, few, many or a class for expanded clones.

>TRBJ2-1|-|TRBV27|14|-
TGTGCCAGCAGCCTCGCGCCCCCAGCCAGGAGGCAGTTCTTC
CASSLAPPARRQFF
>TRBJ2-5|-|TRBV19|11|-
TGTGCCAGTAGTACCCGGGAGACCCAGTACTTC
CASSTRETQYF
>TRBJ2-7|-|TRBV18|13|-
TGTGCCAGCTCACCACCATCCAGGGACGAACAGTACTTC
CASSPPSRDEQYF
>TRBJ2-1|-|TRBV21-1|17|-
TGTGCCAGCAGCAAAGCCCGGGACATCCAAGGGCTCAATGAGCAGTTCTTC
CASSKARDIQGLNEQFF
>TRBJ2-2|-|TRBV27|12|-
TGTGCCAGCAGTTTAGAAGGCGGGGAGCTGTTTTTT
CASSLEGGELFF
>TRBJ1-5|-|TRBV5-6|15|TRBD1
TGTGCCAGCAGCGACTCCGGGACAGGGGAACAGCCCCAGCATTTT
CASSDSGTGEQPQHF
>TRBJ2-2|-|TRBV30|13|-
TGTGCCTGGAGAGGGTTTTCGACCGGGGAGCTGTTTTTT
CAWRGFSTGELFF
>TRBJ1-2|-|TRBV4-2|15|TRBD1
TGTGCCAGCAGCCAAGATCTCAGGGGGATCGATGGCTACACCTTC
CASSQDLRGIDGYTF
>TRBJ1-1|-|TRBV30|12|-
TGTGCCTGGGACGGTTGGAACACTGAAGCTTTCTTT
CAWDGWNTEAFF
>TRBJ2-3|once|TRBV23-1|12|-
TGCGCCAGCACCCCACTGGGATATACGCAGTATTTT
CASTPLGYTQYF
>TRBJ1-2|-|TRBV28|18|-
TGTGCCAGCAGAGTTCTCCCAAGGTCAGGGATGGAAGGCTATGGCTACACCTTC
CASRVLPRSGMEGYGYTF
>TRBJ1-1|few|TRBV4-2|15|TRBD1
TGTGCCAGCAGCCAAGAGGGACAGGGAGGGAATGAAGCTTTCTTT
CASSQEGQGGNEAFF
>TRBJ2-7|once|TRBV7-2|18|TRBD2
TGTGCCAGCAGCTTAGTGGGACTAGCGGGGACAAACTCCTACGAGCAGTACTTC
CASSLVGLAGTNSYEQYF
>TRBJ2-7|-|TRBV28|14|-
TGTGCCAGCAAGCTACCAGGGTTGGGCTACGAGCAGTACTTC
CASKLPGLGYEQYF
>TRBJ1-2|-|TRBV7-9|13|-
TGTGCCAGCAGCTCCCTCCCTATGTACGGCTACACCTTC
CASSSLPMYGYTF
>TRBJ1-5|-|TRBV19|15|TRBD1
TGTGCCAGTAGTCCGTCGACAGGGGAAGGTCAGCCCCAGCATTTT
CASSPSTGEGQPQHF
>TRBJ2-1|-|TRBV5-4|19|TRBD2
TGTGCCAGCAAGGGGAACTGGACTAGCGGGACGTTCTCCTACAATGAGCAGTTCTTC
CASKGNWTSGTFSYNEQFF
>TRBJ1-1|-|TRBV29-1|11|-
TGCAGCGTTGGCAGGAACACTGAAGCTTTCTTT
CSVGRNTEAFF
>TRBJ1-1|-|TRBV7-9|15|TRBD1
TGTGCCAGCAGGTCGGACAGGGGGGGATCCCCTGAAGCTTTCTTT
CASRSDRGGSPEAFF
>TRBJ1-6|-|TRBV7-9|13|-
TGTGCCAGCAGCGAAGACGGCAATTCACCCCTCCACTTT
CASSEDGNSPLHF
>TRBJ2-5|-|TRBV27|13|TRBD1
TGTGCCAGCAGTTTTGTCAGGGGGGAGACCCAGTACTTC
CASSFVRGETQYF
>TRBJ1-1|once|TRBV5-4|14|TRBD1
TGTGCCAGCAGCTTACCCCCCTGGACAGGTGAAGCTTTCTTT
CASSLPPWTGEAFF
>TRBJ2-3|-|TRBV18|15|TRBD2
TGTGCCAGCTCCTCTACTAGCGGGCAGACAGATACGCAGTATTTT
CASSSTSGQTDTQYF
>TRBJ2-1|-|TRBV28|14|-
TGTGCCAGCAACCTACAGGGACCCTACAATGAGCAGTTCTTC
CASNLQGPYNEQFF
>TRBJ2-3|few|TRBV13|13|-
TGTGCCAGCAGCTTAGCTCCCACAGATACGCAGTATTTT
CASSLAPTDTQYF
>TRBJ2-2|-|TRBV5-1|18|TRBD2
TGCGCCAGCAGCTCGTCGGGACTAGCGGGAGGGTGGACCGGGGAGCTGTTTTTT
CASSSSGLAGGWTGELFF
>TRBJ2-4|-|TRBV19|14|-
TGTGCCAGTAGTATATCCCCTGTGAGGAACATTCAGTACTTC
CASSISPVRNIQYF
>TRBJ2-3|once|TRBV7-9|16|-
TGTGCCAGCAGCTCTACCGGGACTGTTAGCACAGATACGCAGTATTTT
CASSSTGTVSTDTQYF
>TRBJ1-5|-|TRBV7-2|15|-
TGTGCCAGCAGCTTAGCGAGGCAGACACCAGTGCCCCAGCATTTT
CASSLARQTPVPQHF
>TRBJ2-1|-|TRBV5-8|16|TRBD2
TGTGCCAGCAGTACCTACGCGGGGGGGCCCTACAATGAGCAGTTCTTC
CASSTYAGGPYNEQFF
>TRBJ1-6|-|TRBV4-1|17|TRBD1
TGCGCCAGCAGCCTTCTTGTGACAGGGGGTTATAATTCACCCCTCCACTTT
CASSLLVTGGYNSPLHF
>TRBJ2-7|-|TRBV9|15|-
TGTGCCAGCAGCGTAGGACAGAACGCCTTCTACGAGCAGTACTTC
CASSVGQNAFYEQYF
>TRBJ1-1|-|TRBV6-1|13|TRBD1
TGTGCCAGCAGTGCAGCCGGGACAGGGTCTGCTTTCTTT
CASSAAGTGSAFF
>TRBJ2-1|-|TRBV18|15|TRBD2
TGTGCCAGCTCGCTTACTAGCGGGGGGGTTGGTGAGCAGTTCTTC
CASSLTSGGVGEQFF
>TRBJ2-2|-|TRBV6-6|13|TRBD1
TGTGCCAGCACCAAGGGGGCCACCGGGGAGCTGTTTTTT
CASTKGATGELFF
>TRBJ1-3|-|TRBV30|14|-
TGTGCCTGGAGTCAGGGATCTTCTGGAAACACCATATATTTT
CAWSQGSSGNTIYF
>TRBJ2-1|-|TRBV7-6|14|-
TGTGCCAGCAGCCTGGGGTTGAGGGGGGATGAGCAGTTCTTC
CASSLGLRGDEQFF
>TRBJ2-7|-|TRBV6-1|14|-
TGTGCCAGCAGTGTGTTCGGGAGCGGGTACGAGCAGTACTTC
CASSVFGSGYEQYF
>TRBJ2-1|-|TRBV7-9|15|-
TGTGCCAGCAGCCCTAGTGTATCGGGTGGCGATGAGCAGTTCTTC
CASSPSVSGGDEQFF
>TRBJ2-5|-|TRBV11-2|16|-
TGTGCCAGCAGCTTAGGGGCGGGATTAGGGAAAGAGACCCAGTACTTC
CASSLGAGLGKETQYF
>TRBJ2-3|-|TRBV10-3|17|-
TGTGCCATCAGTGGCGATCTAGACGGGGGGCCCACAGATACGCAGTATTTT
CAISGDLDGGPTDTQYF
>TRBJ2-3|-|TRBV27|14|-
TGTGCCAGCAGTGGGAGGGGGGGCACAGATACGCAGTATTTT
CASSGRGGTDTQYF
>TRBJ2-7|-|TRBV7-9|13|-
TGTGCCAGCAGAAGTCAGGGTACCGACGAGCAGTACTTC
CASRSQGTDEQYF
>TRBJ1-2|-|TRBV6-5|14|-
TGTGCCAGCAGTTACTCGGGGAGGGGTTATGGCTACACCTTC
CASSYSGRGYGYTF
>TRBJ1-6|-|TRBV9|16|TRBD1
TGTGCCAGCAGCAGATTGGACAGGGGTACAAATTCACCCCTCCACTTT
CASSRLDRGTNSPLHF
>TRBJ2-5|-|TRBV25-1|14|TRBD2
TGTGCCAGCAGTGAATCGCTAGCGGAAGAGACCCAGTACTTC
CASSESLAEETQYF
>TRBJ2-1|-|TRBV7-2|16|TRBD2
TGTGCCAGCAGCCCTAGCCGGACTAGCGGGATGAATGAGCAGTTCTTC
CASSPSRTSGMNEQFF
>TRBJ2-5|once|TRBV5-4|16|TRBD1
TGTGCCAGCAGCTTGGCCCGAGACAGGGGAAAAGAGACCCAGTACTTC
CASSLARDRGKETQYF
>TRBJ2-6|few|TRBV9|13|-
TGTGCCAGCAGCGCATCTGGGGCCAACGTCCTGACTTTC
CASSASGANVLTF
>TRBJ2-5|-|TRBV4-2|16|TRBD2
TGTGCCAGCAGCCCCATGCTAGCGGGGGGCCACCGGACCCAGTACTTC
CASSPMLAGGHRTQYF
>TRBJ2-7|-|TRBV6-6|14|TRBD1
TGTGCCAGCAGTTCCAACAGGGGGCTCGACGAGCAGTACTTC
CASSSNRGLDEQYF
>TRBJ2-1|-|TRBV5-1|11|-
TGCGCCAGCAGCTTGGGGCGGGTACAGTTCTTC
CASSLGRVQFF
>TRBJ2-5|-|TRBV11-2|14|-
TGTGCCAGCAGCTTAGCGGGAGAGGGCAAGACCCAGTACTTC
CASSLAGEGKTQYF
>TRBJ2-2|-|TRBV9|16|TRBD2
TGTGCCAGCAGCGATCTAGCGGGAGGGCACACCGGGGAGCTGTTTTTT
CASSDLAGGHTGELFF
>TRBJ2-7|-|TRBV18|18|TRBD2
TGTGCCAGCTCACCCCCGGATTTGGCGGGAGGCCCCCCCTACGAGCAGTACTTC
CASSPPDLAGGPPYEQYF
>TRBJ2-1|-|TRBV6-1|15|TRBD1
TGTGCCAGCCGGACAGGGACATCGACCTACAATGAGCAGTTCTTC
CASRTGTSTYNEQFF
>TRBJ2-1|-|TRBV2|17|TRBD2
TGTGCCAGCAGCTCCTCTCGGACTAGCCATTTAAACAATGAGCAGTTCTTC
CASSSSRTSHLNNEQFF